This T cell receptor (beta chain) comes out of a study of immune characterization of retroperitoneal liposarcoma. The CDR3 contains 16 residues. Germline CDR1 is MNHEY and CDR2 is SMNVEV (reference sequence). Trimming removed 3 bases at V and 10 bases at J, with 22 bases between. TCRdb reprocessed the PCR reads with MiXCR, giving one entry per CDR3 protein. The sample records over 9,000 distinct CDR3 sequences, roughly a quarter being singletons. The V call is TRBV27, the J call TRBJ2-1; D remains ambiguous. This receptor was obtained from a female donor with retroperitoneal liposarcoma. The sample consisted of tumor tissue. CDR3 residues: CASSFNTHKNSYEQFF. CDR3 DNA: TGTGCCAGCAGTTTCAACACCCACAAGAACTCCTACGAGCAGTTCTTC.